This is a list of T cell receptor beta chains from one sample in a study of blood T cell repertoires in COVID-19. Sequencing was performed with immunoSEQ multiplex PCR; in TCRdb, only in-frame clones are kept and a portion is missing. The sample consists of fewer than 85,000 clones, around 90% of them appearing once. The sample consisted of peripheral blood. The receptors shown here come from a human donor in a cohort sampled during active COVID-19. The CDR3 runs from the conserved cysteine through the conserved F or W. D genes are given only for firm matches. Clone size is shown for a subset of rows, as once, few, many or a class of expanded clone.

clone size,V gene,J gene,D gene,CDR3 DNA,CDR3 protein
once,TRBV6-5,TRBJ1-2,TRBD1,TGTGCCAGCACCCTGGACAGGGGGAACTATGGCTACACCTTC,CASTLDRGNYGYTF
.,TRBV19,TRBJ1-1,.,TGTGCCAGTAACCGGGGAGCCCGCACTGAAGCTTTCTTT,CASNRGARTEAFF
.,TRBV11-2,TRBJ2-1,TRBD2,TGTGCCAGCAGCGTAAGCTCCGGGACTAGCGGTTACAATGAGCAGTTCTTC,CASSVSSGTSGYNEQFF
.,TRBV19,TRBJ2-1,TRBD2,TGTGCCAGTAGTATGCTAGCGGGGTACAATGAGCAGTTCTTC,CASSMLAGYNEQFF
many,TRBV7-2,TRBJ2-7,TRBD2,TGTGCCAGCAGCTTAGCGAGCGGGGGGGACTTGGAGCAGTACTTC,CASSLASGGDLEQYF
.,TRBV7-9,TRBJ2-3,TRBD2,TGTGCCAGCAGCTCCTGGACTAGCTCTGGAGATACGCAGTATTTT,CASSSWTSSGDTQYF
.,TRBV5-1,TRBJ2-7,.,TGCGCCAGCAGCCCGAACCAGTACTACGAGCAGTACTTC,CASSPNQYYEQYF
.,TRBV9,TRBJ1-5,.,TGTGCCAGCAGCGTAGACCTGTCAGGTCAGCCCCAGCATTTT,CASSVDLSGQPQHF
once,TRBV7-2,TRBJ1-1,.,TGTGCCAGCAGCTTAGAGACAGGCCCGCGTGGGGCTTTCTTT,CASSLETGPRGAFF
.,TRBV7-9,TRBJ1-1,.,TGTGCCAGCAGCTTAGGAGGAGAAGACGGATGCTTT,CASSLGGEDGCF
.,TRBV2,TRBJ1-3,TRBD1,TGTGCCAACCTCGGGACAGGCGGGAGAAACACCATATATTTT,CANLGTGGRNTIYF
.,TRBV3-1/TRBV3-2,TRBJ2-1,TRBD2,TGTGCCAGCAGCCCCTATGGACTAGCGGGGGGGAGCTCCTACAATGAGCAGTTCTTC,CASSPYGLAGGSSYNEQFF
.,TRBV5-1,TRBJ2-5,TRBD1,TGCGCCAGCACACGGACAGGAGTAGAGACCCAGTACTTC,CASTRTGVETQYF
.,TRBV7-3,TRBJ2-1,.,TGTGCCAGCAGCTTAACCTCCGGACTAACCTACAATGAGCAGTTCTTC,CASSLTSGLTYNEQFF
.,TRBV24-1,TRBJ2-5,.,TGTGCCACCAGTGATCCTCGGACAGACAAAGAGACCCAGTACTTC,CATSDPRTDKETQYF
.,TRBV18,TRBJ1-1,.,TGTGCCAGCTCACCCCAGGGACTTTCCTTGGGCACTGAAGCTTTCTTT,CASSPQGLSLGTEAFF
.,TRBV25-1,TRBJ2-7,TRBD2,TGTGCCAGCTCTGGGACTAGCGGGCGGTACGAGCAGTACTTC,CASSGTSGRYEQYF
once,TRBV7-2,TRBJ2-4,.,TGTGCCAGCAGCCCAGGGGATGGGGTAAACATTCAGTACTTC,CASSPGDGVNIQYF
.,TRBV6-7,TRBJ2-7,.,TGTGCCAGCAGTTACTCGAAGCTCACGATTTACGAGCAGTACTTC,CASSYSKLTIYEQYF
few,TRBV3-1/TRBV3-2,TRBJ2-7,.,TGTGCCAGCAGTCCCCCGGTTGGGGCCAGTGCCTACGAGCAGTACTTC,CASSPPVGASAYEQYF
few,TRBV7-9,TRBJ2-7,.,TGTGCCAGCAGTTCCCCCGGGAAGCTCTACGAGCAGTACTTC,CASSSPGKLYEQYF
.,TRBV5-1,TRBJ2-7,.,TGCGCCAGCAGCGTAGATCCAGGGAAGGGGCCCTACGAGCAGTACTTC,CASSVDPGKGPYEQYF
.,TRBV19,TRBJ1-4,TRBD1,TGTGCCAGTAGTGGAGGGGGCGAAATTACTAATGAAAAACTGTTTTTT,CASSGGGEITNEKLFF
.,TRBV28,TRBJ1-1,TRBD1,TGTGCCAGCAGCATACAGGGGGCGCCTGAAGCTTTCTTT,CASSIQGAPEAFF
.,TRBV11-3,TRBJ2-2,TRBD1,TGTGCCAGCGAGACGGCAGGGGGCAACGGGGAGCTGTTTTTT,CASETAGGNGELFF